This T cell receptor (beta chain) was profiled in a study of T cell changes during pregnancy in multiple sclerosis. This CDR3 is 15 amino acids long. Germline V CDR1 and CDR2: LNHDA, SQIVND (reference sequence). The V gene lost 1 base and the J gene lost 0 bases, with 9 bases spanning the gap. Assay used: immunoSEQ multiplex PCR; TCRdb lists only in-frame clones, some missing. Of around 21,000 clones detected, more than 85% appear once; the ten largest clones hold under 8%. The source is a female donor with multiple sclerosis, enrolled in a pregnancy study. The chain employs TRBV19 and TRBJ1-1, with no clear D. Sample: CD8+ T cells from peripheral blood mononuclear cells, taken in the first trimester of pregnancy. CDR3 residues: CASSIVAVLNTEAFF. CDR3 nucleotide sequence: TGTGCCAGTAGTATAGTTGCGGTTTTGAACACTGAAGCTTTCTTT.